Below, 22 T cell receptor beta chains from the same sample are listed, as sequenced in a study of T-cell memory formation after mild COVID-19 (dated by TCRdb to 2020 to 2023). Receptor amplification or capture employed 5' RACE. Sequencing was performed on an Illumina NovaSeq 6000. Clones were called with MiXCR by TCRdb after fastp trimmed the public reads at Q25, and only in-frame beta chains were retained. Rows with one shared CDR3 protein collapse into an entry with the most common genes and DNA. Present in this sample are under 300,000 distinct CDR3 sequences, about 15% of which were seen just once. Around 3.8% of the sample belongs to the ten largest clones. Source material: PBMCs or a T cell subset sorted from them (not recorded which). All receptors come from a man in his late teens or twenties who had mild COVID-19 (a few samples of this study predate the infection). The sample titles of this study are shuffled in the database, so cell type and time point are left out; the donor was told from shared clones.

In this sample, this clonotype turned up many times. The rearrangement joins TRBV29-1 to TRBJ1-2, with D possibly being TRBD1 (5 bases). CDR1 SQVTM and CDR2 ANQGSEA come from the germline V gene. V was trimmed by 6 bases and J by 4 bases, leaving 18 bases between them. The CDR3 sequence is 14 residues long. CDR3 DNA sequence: TGCAGCGTCCGACGAATTGCAGGGTCCTATGGCTACACCTTC. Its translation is CSVRRIAGSYGYTF.

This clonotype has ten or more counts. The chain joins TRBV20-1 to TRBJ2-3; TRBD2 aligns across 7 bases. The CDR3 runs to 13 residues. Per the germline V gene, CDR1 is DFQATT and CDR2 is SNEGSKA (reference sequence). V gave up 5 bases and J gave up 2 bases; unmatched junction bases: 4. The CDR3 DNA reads TGCAGTGCTCCACGACTAGCCACAGATACGCAGTATTTT. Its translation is CSAPRLATDTQYF.

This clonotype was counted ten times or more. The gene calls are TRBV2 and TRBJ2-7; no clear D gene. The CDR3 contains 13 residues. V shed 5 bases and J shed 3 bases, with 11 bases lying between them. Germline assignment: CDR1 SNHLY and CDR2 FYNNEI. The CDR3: CASSLTENYEQYF. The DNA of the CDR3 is TGTGCCAGCAGTCTTACCGAAAACTACGAGCAGTACTTC.

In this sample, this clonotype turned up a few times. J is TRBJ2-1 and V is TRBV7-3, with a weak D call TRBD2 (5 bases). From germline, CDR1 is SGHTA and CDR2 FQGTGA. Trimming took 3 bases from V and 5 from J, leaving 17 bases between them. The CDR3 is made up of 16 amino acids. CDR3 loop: CASSLNSGFLDNEQFF. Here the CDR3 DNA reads TGTGCCAGCAGCTTGAACTCGGGGTTTCTGGACAATGAGCAGTTCTTC.

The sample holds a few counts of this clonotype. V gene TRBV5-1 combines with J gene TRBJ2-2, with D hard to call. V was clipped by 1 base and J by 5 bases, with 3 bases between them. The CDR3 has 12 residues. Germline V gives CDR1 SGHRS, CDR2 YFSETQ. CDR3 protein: CASSLFTGELFF. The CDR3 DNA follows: TGCGCCAGCAGCTTGTTTACCGGGGAGCTGTTTTTT.

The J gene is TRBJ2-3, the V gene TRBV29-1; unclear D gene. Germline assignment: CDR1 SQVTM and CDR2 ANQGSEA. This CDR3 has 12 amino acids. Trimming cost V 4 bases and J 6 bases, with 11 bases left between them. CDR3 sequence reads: CSVVKGADTQYF. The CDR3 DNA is TGCAGCGTTGTGAAAGGCGCGGATACGCAGTATTTT.

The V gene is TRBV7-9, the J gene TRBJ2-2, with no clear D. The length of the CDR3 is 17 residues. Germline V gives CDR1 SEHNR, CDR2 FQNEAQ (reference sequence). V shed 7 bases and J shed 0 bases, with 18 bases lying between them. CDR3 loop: CASIQPAHRTNTGELFF. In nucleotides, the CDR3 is TGTGCCAGCATCCAACCAGCGCACAGAACGAACACCGGGGAGCTGTTTTTT.

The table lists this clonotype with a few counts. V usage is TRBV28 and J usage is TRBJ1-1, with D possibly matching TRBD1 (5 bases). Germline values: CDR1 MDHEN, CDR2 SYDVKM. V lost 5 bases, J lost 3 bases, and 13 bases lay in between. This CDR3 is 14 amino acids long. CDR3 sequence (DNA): TGTGCCAGCAGTCCCGGGGGGTCAGACACTGAAGCTTTCTTT. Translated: CASSPGGSDTEAFF. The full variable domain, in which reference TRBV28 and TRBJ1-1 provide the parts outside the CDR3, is DVKVTQSSRYLVKRTGEKVFLECVQDMDHENMFWYRQDPGLGLRLIYFSYDVKMKEKGDIPEGYSVSREKKERFSLILESASTNQTSMYLCASSPGGSDTEAFFGQGTRLTVV.

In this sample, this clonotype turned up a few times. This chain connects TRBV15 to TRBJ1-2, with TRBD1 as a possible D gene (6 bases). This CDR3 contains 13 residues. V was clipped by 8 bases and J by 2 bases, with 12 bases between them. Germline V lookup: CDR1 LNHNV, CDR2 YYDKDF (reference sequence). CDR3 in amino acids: CATRGGGNYGYTF. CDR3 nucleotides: TGTGCCACCCGTGGGGGCGGAAACTATGGCTACACCTTC. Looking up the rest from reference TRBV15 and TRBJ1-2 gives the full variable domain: DAMVIQNPRYQVTQFGKPVTLSCSQTLNHNVMYWYQQKSSQAPKLLFHYYDKDFNNEADTPDNFQSRRPNTSFCFLDIRSPGLGDTAMYLCATRGGGNYGYTFGSGTRLTVV.

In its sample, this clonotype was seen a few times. This chain's CDR3 is CASRPGRSYEQYF. CDR3 sequence (DNA): TGTGCCAGCAGGCCAGGGAGAAGCTACGAGCAGTACTTC. V usage is TRBV12-3 or TRBV12-4 and J usage is TRBJ2-7, with D perhaps TRBD1 or TRBD2 (5 bases each). Trimming took 6 bases from V and 3 from J, leaving 12 bases between them. The CDR3 has 13 amino acids.

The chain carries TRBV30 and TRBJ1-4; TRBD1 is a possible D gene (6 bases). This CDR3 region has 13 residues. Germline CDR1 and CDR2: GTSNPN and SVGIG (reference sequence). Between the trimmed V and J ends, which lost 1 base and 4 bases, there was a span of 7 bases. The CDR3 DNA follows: TGTGCCTGGAGTGAGGACAGTAATGAAAAACTGTTTTTT. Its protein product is CAWSEDSNEKLFF.

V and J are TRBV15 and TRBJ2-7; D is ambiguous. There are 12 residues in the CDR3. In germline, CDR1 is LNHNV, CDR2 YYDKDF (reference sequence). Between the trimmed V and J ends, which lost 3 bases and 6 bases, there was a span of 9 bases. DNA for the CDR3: TGTGCCACCAGCAGGGGTTATGGCGAGCAGTACTTC. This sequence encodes CATSRGYGEQYF.

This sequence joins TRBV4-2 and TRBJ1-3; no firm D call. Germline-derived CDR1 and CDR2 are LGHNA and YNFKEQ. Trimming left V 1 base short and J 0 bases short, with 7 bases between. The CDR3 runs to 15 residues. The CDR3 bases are TGTGCCAGCAGCCAAGTGAAGGGCTCTGGAAACACCATATATTTT. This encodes CASSQVKGSGNTIYF.

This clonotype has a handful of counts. The CDR3 sequence: CASSFTGPPENIQYF. The CDR3 nucleotides read TGTGCCAGCAGCTTCACCGGGCCCCCGGAGAACATTCAGTACTTC. The gene calls are TRBV6-2 or TRBV6-3 and TRBJ2-4; D gene uncertain. The CDR3 consists of 15 residues. The V end lost 6 bases, the J end lost 7 bases, and 19 bases lay between the germline ends. Germline V lookup: CDR1 MNHEY, CDR2 SVGEGT.

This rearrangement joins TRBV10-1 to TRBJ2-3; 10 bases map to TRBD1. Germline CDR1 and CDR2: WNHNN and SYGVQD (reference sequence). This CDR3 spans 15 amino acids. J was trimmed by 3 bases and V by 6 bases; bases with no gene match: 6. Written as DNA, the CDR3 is TGCGCCAGCAGACCCGGGACAGGGGTGACAGATACGCAGTATTTT. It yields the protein CASRPGTGVTDTQYF.

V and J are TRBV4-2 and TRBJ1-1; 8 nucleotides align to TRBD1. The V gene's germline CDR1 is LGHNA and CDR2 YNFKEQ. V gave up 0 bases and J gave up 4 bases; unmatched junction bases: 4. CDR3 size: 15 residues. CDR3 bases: TGTGCCAGCAGCCAAGAACAGGGGGGGGGCACTGAAGCTTTCTTT. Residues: CASSQEQGGGTEAFF.

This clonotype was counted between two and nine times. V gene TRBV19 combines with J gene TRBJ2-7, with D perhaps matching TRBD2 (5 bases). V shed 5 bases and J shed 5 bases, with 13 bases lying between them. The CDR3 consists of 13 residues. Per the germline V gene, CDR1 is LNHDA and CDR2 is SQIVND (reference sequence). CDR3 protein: CASSFPLGDEQYF. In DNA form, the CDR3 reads TGTGCCAGTAGTTTCCCCCTGGGAGACGAGCAGTACTTC. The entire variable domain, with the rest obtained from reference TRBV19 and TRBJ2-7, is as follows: DGGITQSPKYLFRKEGQNVTLSCEQNLNHDAMYWYRQDPGQGLRLIYYSQIVNDFQKGDIAEGYSVSREKKESFPLTVTSAQKNPTAFYLCASSFPLGDEQYFGPGTRLTVT.

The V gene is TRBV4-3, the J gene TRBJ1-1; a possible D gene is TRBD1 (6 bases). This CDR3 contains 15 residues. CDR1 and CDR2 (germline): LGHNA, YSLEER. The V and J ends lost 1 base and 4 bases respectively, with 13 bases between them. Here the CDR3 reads CASSQATGASTEAFF. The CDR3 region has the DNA TGCGCCAGCAGCCAAGCTACGGGGGCGAGCACTGAAGCTTTCTTT.

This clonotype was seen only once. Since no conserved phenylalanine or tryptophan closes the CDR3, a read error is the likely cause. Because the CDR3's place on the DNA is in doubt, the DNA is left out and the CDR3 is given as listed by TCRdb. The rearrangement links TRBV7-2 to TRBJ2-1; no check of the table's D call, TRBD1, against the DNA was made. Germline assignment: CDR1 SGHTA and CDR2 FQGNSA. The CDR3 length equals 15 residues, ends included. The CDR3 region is CASSLVMGDRVTEFL.

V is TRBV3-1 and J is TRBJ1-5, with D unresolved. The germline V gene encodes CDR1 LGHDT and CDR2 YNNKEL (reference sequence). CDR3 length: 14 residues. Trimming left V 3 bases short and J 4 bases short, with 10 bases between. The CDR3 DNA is TGTGCCAGCAGCCACAGACTGGGAAATCAGCCCCAGCATTTT. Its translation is CASSHRLGNQPQHF.

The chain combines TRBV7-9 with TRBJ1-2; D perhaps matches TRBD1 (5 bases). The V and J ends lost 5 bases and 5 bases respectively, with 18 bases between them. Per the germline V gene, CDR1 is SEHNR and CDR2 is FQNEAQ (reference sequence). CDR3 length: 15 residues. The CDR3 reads CASSRTSLGTYGYTF. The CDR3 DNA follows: TGTGCCAGCAGCCGGACGTCTCTAGGGACTTATGGCTACACCTTC. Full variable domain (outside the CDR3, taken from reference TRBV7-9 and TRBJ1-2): DTGVSQNPRHKITKRGQNVTFRCDPISEHNRLYWYRQTLGQGPEFLTYFQNEAQLEKSRLLSDRFSAERPKGSFSTLEIQRTEQGDSAMYLCASSRTSLGTYGYTFGSGTRLTVV.

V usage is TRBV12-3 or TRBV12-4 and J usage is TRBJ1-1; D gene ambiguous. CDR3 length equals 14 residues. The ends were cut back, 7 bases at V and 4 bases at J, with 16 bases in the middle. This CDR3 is CASTLRRRGTEAFF. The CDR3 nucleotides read TGTGCCAGCACCCTGAGGCGAAGAGGCACTGAAGCTTTCTTT.